Listed below are T cell receptor beta chains from one sample, sequenced in a study of identical twins. TCRdb re-analysed the 5' RACE reads in MiXCR, keeping a single row per CDR3 protein. The data contain about 530,000 distinct CDR3 sequences, over 12% of them seen just once; the ten biggest clones take up roughly 0.46%. These records were also assigned to another study, of yellow fever vaccine responses in identical twins.

Sequencing was done on a sample of CD4+ T cells sorted from blood. The receptors stem from a woman between 18 and 29 years old in good health. Each CDR3 is given with its conserved first and last residue. D genes are given only for firm matches. Not every row has a clone size; where given, it reads once, few, many or a size class.

-	TRBJ2-7	TRBD2	TRBV3-1	TGTGCCAGCAGCCAAGATCTTGTTAGCGGGAGGGCCGGCGAGCAGTACTTC	CASSQDLVSGRAGEQYF
-	TRBJ1-5	-	TRBV20-1	TGCAGTGCTAGGGTGGGGAATAGCAATCAGCCCCAGCATTTT	CSARVGNSNQPQHF
few	TRBJ2-2	TRBD2	TRBV10-3	TGTGCCATCAGTGAGGGACTAGCGAACACCGGGGAGCTGTTTTTT	CAISEGLANTGELFF
few	TRBJ2-7	-	TRBV12-3/TRBV12-4	TGTGCCAGCAGCATGAGGGGGACCTACGAGCAGTACTTC	CASSMRGTYEQYF
-	TRBJ1-2	TRBD1	TRBV5-8	TGTGCCAGCAGCCCCAGTGGGGGACAGGGGTTCTATGGCTACACCTTC	CASSPSGGQGFYGYTF
few	TRBJ2-3	TRBD2	TRBV20-1	TGCAGTGGAACTAGCGGGAGCACAGATACGCAGTATTTT	CSGTSGSTDTQYF
few	TRBJ2-1	TRBD2	TRBV11-2	TGTGCCAGCAACCCAAGGGGACTAGCGGGAGGAGGTGAGCAGTTCTTC	CASNPRGLAGGGEQFF
-	TRBJ1-1	-	TRBV2	TGTGCCAGCTCGGTGGGTCTCCCGAACACTGAAGCTTTCTTT	CASSVGLPNTEAFF
few	TRBJ1-2	-	TRBV12-3/TRBV12-4	TGTGCCAGCAGTTTATTTGGGGATTATGGCTACACCTTC	CASSLFGDYGYTF
few	TRBJ2-3	-	TRBV5-1	TGCGCCAGCAGCTCGACAGGCTTCGGCACAGATACGCAGTATTTT	CASSSTGFGTDTQYF
few	TRBJ2-4	TRBD1	TRBV29-1	TGCAGCGTGGGCAGGGGGCTCGCCAAAAACATTCAGTACTTC	CSVGRGLAKNIQYF
-	TRBJ1-2	-	TRBV12-3/TRBV12-4	TGTGCCAGCAGGGATCAGGGGATTTCTAACTATGGCTACACCTTC	CASRDQGISNYGYTF
-	TRBJ2-3	TRBD2	TRBV5-1	TGCGCCAGCAATCTTCTAGCGGGGTCCACAGATACGCAGTATTTT	CASNLLAGSTDTQYF
once	TRBJ2-5	-	TRBV3-1	TGTGCCAGCAGCCAATTGCAACAACTAGAAACCCAGTACTTC	CASSQLQQLETQYF
few	TRBJ2-5	TRBD2	TRBV5-1	TGCGCCAGCAGCCCAGAACCACTAGCGGTGGGAGAGACCCAGTACTTC	CASSPEPLAVGETQYF
many	TRBJ2-1	TRBD2	TRBV5-1	TGCGCCAGCAGATGGACTAGCGGGCCCTACAATGAGCAGTTCTTC	CASRWTSGPYNEQFF
-	TRBJ1-4	-	TRBV7-8	TGTGCCAGCAGCAGGGGACCCAATAATGAAAAACTGTTTTTT	CASSRGPNNEKLFF
few	TRBJ2-1	-	TRBV15	TGTGCCACCAGCAATTACAATGAGCAGTTCTTC	CATSNYNEQFF
many	TRBJ2-1	-	TRBV29-1	TGCAGCGTTGAGGGTACTCCCAAGGGCCACAATGAGCAGTTCTTC	CSVEGTPKGHNEQFF
few	TRBJ2-2	-	TRBV29-1	TGCAGCGTTAGGGGAGACACCGGGGAGCTGTTTTTT	CSVRGDTGELFF
few	TRBJ2-1	-	TRBV12-3/TRBV12-4	TGTGCCAGCCTTTGGGGCGACAATGAGCAGTTCTTC	CASLWGDNEQFF
many	TRBJ1-2	-	TRBV28	TGTGCCAGCAGTCCCCAGAGTAACTATGGCTACACCTTC	CASSPQSNYGYTF
-	TRBJ2-3	TRBD2	TRBV20-1	TGCAGTGCTAGAGATCCGTTCCTAGCGGGAGGAGGCGGCACAGATACGCAGTATTTT	CSARDPFLAGGGGTDTQYF
few	TRBJ1-1	TRBD1	TRBV3-1	TGTGCCAGCAGAATGACAGGGAGGAACACTGAAGCTTTCTTT	CASRMTGRNTEAFF
few	TRBJ1-2	TRBD1	TRBV24-1	TGTGCCACCAGTGACCCCGGGACAGGGGACTATGGCTACACCTTC	CATSDPGTGDYGYTF
few	TRBJ2-1	TRBD2	TRBV20-1	TGCAGTGCTACAGCGGGGGTAAGGGGCAATGAGCAGTTCTTC	CSATAGVRGNEQFF
few	TRBJ1-1	-	TRBV18	TGTGCCAGCTCAGTTCAGGGAGTTTACACTGAAGCTTTCTTT	CASSVQGVYTEAFF
-	TRBJ2-1	-	TRBV29-1	TGCAGCGTTGCTCAACAGTCCTACAATGAGCAGTTCTTC	CSVAQQSYNEQFF
-	TRBJ2-1	-	TRBV12-3/TRBV12-4	TGTGCCAGCAGCCCAGTCCGGGGGACGAGCTCCTACAATGAGCAGTTCTTC	CASSPVRGTSSYNEQFF
-	TRBJ2-2	-	TRBV6-6	TGTGCCAGCAGGCCAGAATACACCGGGGAGCTGTTTTTT	CASRPEYTGELFF
few	TRBJ1-6	-	TRBV10-3	TGTGCCATCAGTGACGATAATTCACCCCTCCACTTT	CAISDDNSPLHF
many	TRBJ1-1	TRBD1	TRBV12-3/TRBV12-4	TGTGCCAGCAGCTTGGGGGACAGAGGTGCTTTCTTT	CASSLGDRGAFF
few	TRBJ2-3	TRBD2	TRBV24-1	TGTGCCACCACCAATGGGGGGGAAGATACGCAGTATTTT	CATTNGGEDTQYF
few	TRBJ2-2	-	TRBV28	TGTGCCAGCAGCGACCGCGCGTCTCGGGAGCTGTTTTTT	CASSDRASRELFF
many	TRBJ2-2	-	TRBV7-9	TGTGCCAGCAGCTTAGAGACCGGGGAGCTGTTTTTT	CASSLETGELFF
-	TRBJ1-5	-	TRBV2	TGTGCCAGCAGCAGGGACTCCCAGCCCCAGCATTTT	CASSRDSQPQHF
-	TRBJ2-7	TRBD2	TRBV4-2	TGTGCCAGCAGCCAAGATATCGGGACTAGCGCCCACGAGCAGTACTTC	CASSQDIGTSAHEQYF
few	TRBJ2-1	TRBD2	TRBV24-1	TGTGCCACCAGTGAGGGGACTAGCGGGAGTCTGGAGCAGTTCTTC	CATSEGTSGSLEQFF
-	TRBJ2-2	-	TRBV7-6	TGTGCCAGCAGCTTAGTAGGCGGAACCCCCACCGGGGAGCTGTTTTTT	CASSLVGGTPTGELFF
-	TRBJ2-1	-	TRBV4-2	TGTGCCAGCAGCCAAGAACCCCCACGCCGGGACATCGACAATGAGCAGTTCTTC	CASSQEPPRRDIDNEQFF
many	TRBJ2-2	TRBD2	TRBV5-1	TGCGCCAGCAGCTTGGTAGGGACTAGAGCCGGGGAGCTGTTTTTT	CASSLVGTRAGELFF
few	TRBJ1-6	TRBD1	TRBV14	TGTGCCAGCAGCCAAGCGGGGACAGCGAATTCACCCCTCCACTTT	CASSQAGTANSPLHF
-	TRBJ2-1	-	TRBV5-1	TGCGCCAGCAGCGCAGGGGCTGGCTCCTACAATGAGCAGTTCTTC	CASSAGAGSYNEQFF
few	TRBJ2-6	-	TRBV7-2	TGTGCCAGCAGCTCCGGACAGCCTGGGGCCAACGTCCTGACTTTC	CASSSGQPGANVLTF